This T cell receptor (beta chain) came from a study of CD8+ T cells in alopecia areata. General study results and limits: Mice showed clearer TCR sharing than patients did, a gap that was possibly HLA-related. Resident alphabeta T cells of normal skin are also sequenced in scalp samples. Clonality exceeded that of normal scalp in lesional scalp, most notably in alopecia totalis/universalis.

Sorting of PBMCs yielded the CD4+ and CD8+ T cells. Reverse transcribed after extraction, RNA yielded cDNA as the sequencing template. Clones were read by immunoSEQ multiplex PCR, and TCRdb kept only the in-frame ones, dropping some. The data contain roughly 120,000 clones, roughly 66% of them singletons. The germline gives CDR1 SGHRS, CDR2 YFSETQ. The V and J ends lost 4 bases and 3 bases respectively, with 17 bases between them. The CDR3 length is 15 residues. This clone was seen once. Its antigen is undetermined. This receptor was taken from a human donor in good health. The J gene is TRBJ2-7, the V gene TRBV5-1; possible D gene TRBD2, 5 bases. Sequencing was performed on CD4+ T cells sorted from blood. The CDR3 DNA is TGCGCCAGCAGCCCTATAGGAGGTATGGGCTACGAGCAGTACTTC. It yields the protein CASSPIGGMGYEQYF.